These 21 T cell receptor beta chains were sequenced from one sample in a study of shared clonotypes between healthy human individuals. This table comes from immunoSEQ multiplex PCR, and its TCRdb copy is limited to in-frame clones, with some not included. The sample consists of around 620,000 clones, roughly 95% of them appearing once. Positively selected for CCR7, the CD45RO-negative cells used as naive CD8 cells excluded terminally differentiated effector memory CD45RA+ cells. The sample comprised naive CD8+ T cells sorted from blood. Receptors originate from a woman under 40 in good health.

V is TRBV9 and J is TRBJ2-3, with D possibly TRBD2 on 6 matching bases. This CDR3 comprises 14 residues. The germline V gene has CDR1 SGDLS and CDR2 YYNGEE. V was pared by 0 bases and J by 3 bases, with 8 bases between. The CDR3 nucleotides read TGTGCCAGCAGCGTAGCGACTAGAACAGATACGCAGTATTTT. The encoded protein is CASSVATRTDTQYF.

The V call is TRBV5-6, the J call TRBJ2-5; no reliable D call. The J call is uncertain, as TRBJ2-7 better fits the DNA end. Germline CDR1 is SGHDT and CDR2 is YYEEEE. The CDR3 is made up of 15 amino acids. The CDR3 DNA sequence: TGTGCCAGCAGCTCCTCGCAGGATGTCCACTACGAGCAGTACTTC. This codes for CASSSSQDVHYEQYF.

The rearrangement joins TRBV21-1 to TRBJ1-5; the D call of TRBD1 is as the table states it, not checked on the DNA. TRBV21-1 has pseudogene status. This CDR3 contains 15 residues. The CDR3 nucleotides read TGTGCCAGCAGCGACCGGACAGGGGGCCATCAGCCCCAGCATTTT. This sequence encodes CASSDRTGGHQPQHF.

This chain links TRBV6-1 with TRBJ1-4, with D uncertain. Trimming took off 0 bases at V and 0 bases at J, with 8 bases between the two ends. The CDR3 sequence is 16 residues long. The germline V gene has CDR1 MNHNS and CDR2 SASEGT. CDR3: CASSEAPGTTNEKLFF. CDR3 sequence (DNA): TGTGCCAGCAGTGAAGCACCCGGGACAACTAATGAAAAACTGTTTTTT.

V gene TRBV19 combines with J gene TRBJ2-7; D is unclear. Per the germline V gene, CDR1 is LNHDA and CDR2 is SQIVND (reference sequence). The length of the CDR3 is 14 residues. With 8 bases removed from V and 2 bases from J, the gap between germline ends came to 16 bases. The CDR3, as DNA: TGTGCCAGTGGGCCGATAGGAACACCCTACGAGCAGTACTTC. This codes for CASGPIGTPYEQYF.

CDR3 DNA sequence: TGTGCCAGCTCACCAAACAGGGGGCGGGAGATGCAAGAGACCCAGTACTTC. Its translation is CASSPNRGREMQETQYF. The chain carries TRBV18 and TRBJ2-5, with 9 bases fitting TRBD1. Germline CDR1 is KGHSH and CDR2 is LQKENI. V lost 2 bases and J lost 2; bases outside the gene matches: 9. This CDR3 has 17 residues. Supplemented by reference TRBV18 and TRBJ2-5, the full variable domain reads NAGVMQNPRHLVRRRGQEARLRCSPMKGHSHVYWYRQLPEEGLKFMVYLQKENIIDESGMPKERFSAEFPKEGPSILRIQQVVRGDSAAYFCASSPNRGREMQETQYFGPGTRLLVL.

Regarding this clone: The sample carries other DNA sequences with the same CDR3. The chain recombines TRBV28 with TRBJ2-7, with D hard to call. Trimming removed 3 bases from V and 0 bases from J, with 6 bases in between. CDR1 is MDHEN and CDR2 is SYDVKM in the germline V gene. CDR3 size: 13 residues. CDR3 region: CASSFGVSYEQYF. Here the CDR3 DNA reads TGTGCCAGCAGTTTTGGTGTCTCCTACGAGCAGTACTTC.

The sample holds one count of this clone. The chain joins TRBV4-1 to TRBJ2-7, with no clear D. Per the germline V gene, CDR1 is MGHRA and CDR2 is YSYEKL. CDR3 length: 12 amino acids. Trimming removed 0 bases from V and 6 bases from J, with 6 bases in between. The chain's CDR3 is CASSQESGEQYF. In DNA form, the CDR3 reads TGCGCCAGCAGCCAAGAATCCGGCGAGCAGTACTTC.

In DNA form, the CDR3 reads TGTGCCAGCAGTTCAACCGGGACTAGCTCCTACAATGAGCAGTTCTTC. It codes for CASSSTGTSSYNEQFF. V usage is TRBV6-5 and J usage is TRBJ2-1; the match to TRBD2 covers 8 bases. The CDR3 contains 16 residues. The J segment lost 0 bases and the V segment lost 4 bases, leaving 5 bases of the junction unmatched. Per the germline V gene, CDR1 is MNHEY and CDR2 is SVGAGI.

The rearrangement links TRBV11-2 to TRBJ1-2; tentative D call: TRBD1 (6 bases). V dropped 0 bases and J dropped 5 bases, with 16 bases sitting between them. The CDR3 contains 16 residues. Per germline, CDR1 SGHAT and CDR2 FQNNGV. CDR3 region: CASSLDVAGAGYGYTF. CDR3 bases: TGTGCCAGCAGCTTAGATGTAGCAGGGGCGGGTTATGGCTACACCTTC.

The chain couples TRBV9 to TRBJ2-5, with D possibly being TRBD1 (5 bases). Trimming took off 1 base at V and 5 bases at J, with 12 bases between the two ends. The V gene's germline CDR1 is SGDLS and CDR2 YYNGEE. The CDR3 contains 14 residues. CDR3: CASSVRGFPETQYF. CDR3 in DNA: TGTGCCAGCAGCGTAAGGGGCTTTCCGGAGACCCAGTACTTC.

The chain links TRBV19 to TRBJ1-2, with D perhaps matching TRBD1 (5 bases). CDR3 size: 18 residues. The germline V gene encodes CDR1 LNHDA and CDR2 SQIVND (reference sequence). The germline V and J ends were trimmed by 6 bases and 1 base, with 24 bases remaining between them. The CDR3 DNA reads TGTGCCAGTAGCCGTGGGGGGATGCGGACGGATAGTAACTATGGCTACACCTTC. Amino acid sequence: CASSRGGMRTDSNYGYTF.

The chain is built from TRBV13 and TRBJ1-5; a possible D gene is TRBD1 (6 bases). The CDR3 has 15 residues. Germline loops: CDR1 PRHDT, CDR2 FYEKMQ (reference sequence). Trimming left V 3 bases short and J 3 bases short, with 12 bases between. CDR3 DNA: TGTGCCAGCAGCTTCGGGACACATTTCAATCAGCCCCAGCATTTT. Translating it yields CASSFGTHFNQPQHF.

The CDR3 sequence: CASGTLGYEQYF. The CDR3 DNA reads as TGTGCCAGCGGCACGCTAGGCTACGAGCAGTACTTC. The J gene is TRBJ2-7, the V gene TRBV6-1; D is ambiguous. The CDR3 is 12 residues long. The germline CDR1 and CDR2 sequences are MNHNS and SASEGT. Deletions cut 8 bases from V and 3 bases from J, with 11 bases between.

The CDR3 coding sequence is TGTGCCAGTAAAGGGACAGACCGTTACGAGCAGTACTTC. This gives the protein CASKGTDRYEQYF. This chain links TRBV19 with TRBJ2-7, with 7 bases lining up with TRBD1. This CDR3 region has 13 residues. The V gene end was trimmed by 7 bases and the J gene end by 4 bases; junction bases not matched to a gene: 7. Per germline, CDR1 LNHDA and CDR2 SQIVND (reference sequence).

The genes are TRBV4-1 and TRBJ2-7; D gene uncertain. Deletions cut 0 bases from V and 2 bases from J, with 14 bases between. The CDR3 has 16 amino acids. Germline V gene data show CDR1 as MGHRA and CDR2 as YSYEKL. CDR3 coding DNA: TGCGCCAGCAGCCAAGAGTACGGACCACCAGCCTACGAGCAGTACTTC. Amino acids: CASSQEYGPPAYEQYF.

V usage is TRBV7-2 and J usage is TRBJ1-2; D not certain. The CDR3 is 17 amino acids. Trimming cost V 2 bases and J 0 bases, with 16 bases left between them. Germline V gives CDR1 SGHTA, CDR2 FQGNSA. CDR3 residues: CASSLPRPERANYGYTF. The CDR3 DNA sequence: TGTGCCAGCAGCTTACCCCGGCCTGAGCGAGCTAACTATGGCTACACCTTC.

The chain is built from TRBV27 and TRBJ2-2, with 9 bases matching TRBD1. Unmatched junction bases numbered 8, after V lost 10 bases and J lost 5 bases. The CDR3 has 14 amino acids. Germline CDR1 MNHEY, CDR2 SMNVEV (reference sequence). This CDR3 is CATVDRGNTGELFF. The CDR3 nucleotides are TGTGCCACCGTGGACAGGGGCAATACCGGGGAGCTGTTTTTT.

The chain carries TRBV4-1 and TRBJ1-1; D ambiguous. The V and J ends lost 4 bases and 5 bases respectively, with 11 bases between them. CDR3 size: 13 residues. Germline CDR1 MGHRA, CDR2 YSYEKL. CDR3 bases: TGCGCCAGCAGCCTACAAGTTGGGACTGAAGCTTTCTTT. Protein product: CASSLQVGTEAFF.

The chain recombines TRBV1 with TRBJ1-5; TRBD1, the D gene given by the table, was not confirmed from the DNA. TRBV1 is a pseudogene segment. The CDR3 has 16 amino acids. CDR3 in DNA: TGCACCAGCAGCCACCCGGACAGGGGGCAGCGGCAGCCCCAGCATTTT. It specifies CTSSHPDRGQRQPQHF.

This sequence joins TRBV9 and TRBJ2-7, with TRBD2 matching 7 bases. The CDR3 is made up of 12 amino acids. Germline CDR1 reads SGDLS; CDR2 reads YYNGEE. Trimming cost V 5 bases and J 5 bases; bases outside gene matches: 4. CDR3 sequence (DNA): TGTGCCAGCAGTGGCGGGAGCCACGAGCAGTACTTC. Its translation: CASSGGSHEQYF.